What follows describes a single TCR beta chain. Antigen unknown. This sample is drawn from a study of regulatory and conventional T cells in RAG deficiency. Blood CD4+ CD25-low CD127-high conventional T cells supplied the genomic DNA template. Profiled with immunoSEQ multiplex PCR; TCRdb holds only in-frame clones, not every one. Of fewer than 40,000 clones in the sample, roughly 96% were seen once. Study-level points and caveats: Omenn CD25-high CD127-low cells may be activated cells, not true Tregs.

CDR3 size: 15 residues. A further study also used this sample, focusing on regulatory T cells. As reported in that work: The PCR used 52 TRBV and 13 TRBJ primers.

The TCR was taken from a human donor in good health. This rearrangement joins TRBV21-1 to TRBJ2-7; the listed D gene, TRBD1, was not tested against the DNA. TRBV21-1 is a pseudogene segment. The sample consisted of CD25- CD4+ T cells sorted from blood. This chain's CDR3 is CASSKRRQRTYEQYF. In nucleotides, the CDR3 is TGTGCCAGCAGCAAACGGAGACAGCGAACCTACGAGCAGTACTTC.